These 19 T cell receptor beta chains originate from one sample sequenced in a study of blood T cell repertoires in COVID-19. The data were produced by immunoSEQ multiplex PCR, yet TCRdb's version contains in-frame clones alone and is incomplete. This table has under 250,000 clones, roughly four fifths appearing once. The material sequenced was peripheral blood. These receptors all stem from a young man who had recovered from COVID-19.

This clone was recorded a few times. The chain has TRBV7-9 and TRBJ1-2; 7 bases are shared with TRBD1. Germline trimming cut 10 bases from V and 2 bases from J; bases unmatched to any gene: 4. The CDR3 has 12 residues. Germline-derived CDR1 and CDR2 are SEHNR and FQNEAQ (reference sequence). The DNA for the CDR3 is TGTGCCACTGACAGGGCGAACTATGGCTACACCTTC. Its protein product is CATDRANYGYTF.

The chain is built from TRBV29-1 and TRBJ1-2; possible D gene TRBD1, 6 bases. V was clipped by 7 bases and J by 4 bases, with 13 bases between them. This CDR3 has 12 amino acids. Germline V gene sequence: CDR1 SQVTM, CDR2 ANQGSEA. The CDR3 sequence: CSALTGSYGYTF. The CDR3 nucleotides are TGCAGCGCCTTGACAGGCAGCTATGGCTACACCTTC.

CDR3 amino acids: CASSLGYKGRDEAFF. CDR3 in DNA: TGTGCCAGCAGCTTGGGGTATAAAGGGAGGGATGAAGCTTTCTTT. V usage is TRBV11-2 and J usage is TRBJ1-1; D is undetermined. Germline V gene lookup returns CDR1 SGHAT and CDR2 FQNNGV. This CDR3 region has 15 residues. Trimming cost V 3 bases and J 7 bases, with 18 bases left between them.

The chain combines TRBV6-5 with TRBJ1-3, with TRBD1 matching over 8 bases. Germline V gene lookup returns CDR1 MNHEY and CDR2 SVGAGI. With V trimmed by 4 bases and J by 4 bases, 9 bases remained unmatched. CDR3 length: 16 amino acids. In DNA form, the CDR3 reads TGTGCCAGCAGTTTGGAGGCAGGGACAGGAGGAAACACCATATATTTT. Its translation: CASSLEAGTGGNTIYF.

The chain employs TRBV7-2 and TRBJ2-5; D remains unclear. V gave up 5 bases and J gave up 5 bases, with 21 bases separating them. Germline loops: CDR1 SGHTA, CDR2 FQGNSA. The CDR3 extends over 16 amino acids. CDR3 loop: CASSPLLVGLTETQYF. CDR3 bases: TGTGCCAGCAGCCCCCTTCTCGTGGGCCTCACGGAGACCCAGTACTTC. Complete variable domain (other parts from reference TRBV7-2 and TRBJ2-5): GAGVSQSPSNKVTEKGKDVELRCDPISGHTALYWYRQSLGQGLEFLIYFQGNSAPDKSGLPSDRFSAERTGGSVSTLTIQRTQQEDSAVYLCASSPLLVGLTETQYFGPGTRLLVL.

This chain links TRBV5-1 with TRBJ1-2; 10 bases are shared with TRBD1. CDR1 is SGHRS and CDR2 is YFSETQ in the germline V gene. This CDR3 comprises 12 residues. V lost 9 bases to trimming and J lost 6 bases; unmatched junction nucleotides: 5. In nucleotides, the CDR3 is TGCGCCACAAGACAGGGGGCCGATGGCTACACCTTC. Translated, it gives CATRQGADGYTF.

This chain links TRBV4-1 with TRBJ2-7; 7 bases agree with TRBD1. This CDR3 comprises 15 residues. With V trimmed by 1 base and J by 2 bases, 5 bases remained unmatched. CDR1 is MGHRA, CDR2 YSYEKL, per germline. The CDR3 spells CASSQVSGGAYEQYV. For the CDR3, the DNA is TGCGCCAGCAGCCAAGTTTCAGGGGGTGCCTACGAGCAGTACGTC.

This sequence joins TRBV2 and TRBJ2-5; tentatively, D is TRBD2 (7 bases). Trimming cost V 5 bases and J 2 bases, with 18 bases left between them. CDR3 length: 16 residues. Germline V gene lookup returns CDR1 SNHLY and CDR2 FYNNEI. The CDR3 DNA is TGTGCCAGCAGTCGTTTTAAGGGGGGGATACAAGAGACCCAGTACTTC. This sequence encodes CASSRFKGGIQETQYF.

V gene TRBV7-9 combines with J gene TRBJ1-6; a possible D gene is TRBD1 (6 bases). Germline values: CDR1 SEHNR, CDR2 FQNEAQ (reference sequence). Trimming pared 0 bases from V and 7 bases from J, leaving 10 bases between. The CDR3 contains 15 residues. The CDR3 nucleotides are TGTGCCAGCAGCTTAGCGGCAGGGGAGAATTCACCCCTCCACTTT. Its protein is CASSLAAGENSPLHF.

CDR3 coding DNA: TGTGCCAGCAGCCCACTGGGCAGCATGAACACTGAAGCTTTCTTT. As protein: CASSPLGSMNTEAFF. This chain links TRBV27 with TRBJ1-1; D is unresolved. Germline-derived CDR1 and CDR2 are MNHEY and SMNVEV (reference sequence). The CDR3 extends over 15 amino acids. V was trimmed by 6 bases and J by 0 bases, leaving 14 bases between them.

V gene TRBV7-3 combines with J gene TRBJ2-2; possible D gene TRBD1, 5 bases. V shed 5 bases and J shed 6 bases, with 13 bases lying between them. The V gene's germline CDR1 is SGHTA and CDR2 FQGTGA. The CDR3 spans 14 residues. CDR3 sequence (DNA): TGTGCCAGCAGCCCAGGACATACCTCCGGGGAGCTGTTTTTT. This sequence encodes CASSPGHTSGELFF.

The CDR3 DNA follows: TGTGCCAGCAACACTTGGGTTGTGCGGGGGGCGCTGGATGGCTACACCTTC. It specifies CASNTWVVRGALDGYTF. V is TRBV28 and J is TRBJ1-2; TRBD1 is a possible D gene (6 bases). Germline CDR1 reads MDHEN; CDR2 reads SYDVKM. The germline V and J ends were trimmed by 7 bases and 6 bases, with 27 bases remaining between them. The CDR3 runs to 17 residues.

This clone came up a few times. This chain links TRBV19 with TRBJ1-1; 7 bases map to TRBD1. Germline V gene data show CDR1 as LNHDA and CDR2 as SQIVND (reference sequence). Trimming at V came to 8 bases and at J to 4 bases, leaving 7 bases not matched to a gene. The CDR3 runs 13 residues. CDR3 region: CASSFSGGTEAFF. The CDR3 DNA is TGTGCCAGTTCCTTCTCAGGGGGCACTGAAGCTTTCTTT.

This chain links TRBV18 with TRBJ2-7; maybe TRBD1 (5 bases). Trimming shortened V by 4 bases and J by 0 bases, and 10 bases separated the two germline ends. Germline V lookup: CDR1 KGHSH, CDR2 LQKENI. The CDR3 loop spans 14 amino acids. CDR3 in DNA: TGTGCCAGCTCACTTCAGGGTGACTCCTACGAGCAGTACGTC. As protein: CASSLQGDSYEQYV.

The genes are TRBV11-3 and TRBJ1-1, with D possibly being TRBD1 (5 bases). The CDR3 has 13 residues. Per germline, CDR1 SGHNT and CDR2 YENEEA. Trimming cost V 5 bases and J 0 bases, with 7 bases left between them. CDR3 DNA: TGTGCCAGCAGCCCAGGGATGAACACTGAAGCTTTCTTT. This sequence encodes CASSPGMNTEAFF. The complete variable domain, with remaining parts taken from reference TRBV11-3 and TRBJ1-1, reads EAGVVQSPRYKIIEKKQPVAFWCNPISGHNTLYWYLQNLGQGPELLIRYENEEAVDDSQLPKDRFSAERLKGVDSTLKIQPAELGDSAVYLCASSPGMNTEAFFGQGTRLTVV.

The rearrangement joins TRBV6-5 to TRBJ2-5; D is perhaps TRBD1 (6 bases). This CDR3 region has 16 residues. V was clipped by 2 bases and J by 1 base, with 14 bases between them. CDR1 MNHEY and CDR2 SVGAGI come from the germline V gene. The CDR3 reads CASSYPPRGAQETQYF. CDR3 bases: TGTGCCAGCAGTTACCCTCCCAGGGGCGCCCAAGAGACCCAGTACTTC.

This clone came up once. The CDR3 DNA follows: TGTGCCAGCAGCCAAGGCCAGATTACCTACGAGCAGTACTTC. Translated, it gives CASSQGQITYEQYF. The chain joins TRBV3-1 (or the pseudogene TRBV3-2) to TRBJ2-7; no definite D call. V was shortened by 1 base and J by 2 bases, with 9 bases between the two germline ends. The CDR3 loop spans 14 amino acids. The V gene's germline CDR1 is LGHDT and CDR2 YNNKEL (reference sequence).

The chain couples TRBV11-3 to TRBJ2-5; tentatively, D is TRBD1 (6 bases). The CDR3 contains 15 residues. Trimming stripped 5 bases from V and 3 bases from J, with 16 bases between. Germline V gene data show CDR1 as SGHNT and CDR2 as YENEEA. The CDR3 region has the DNA TGTGCCAGCAGCCCAGGGGCGAGTTTTGAAGAGACCCAGTACTTC. Residues: CASSPGASFEETQYF.

The chain carries TRBV25-1 and TRBJ2-5, with a tentative D call TRBD1 (6 bases). Germline values: CDR1 MGHDK, CDR2 SYGVNS. V lost 5 bases and J lost 5, with 12 bases in between. The CDR3 covers 13 residues. The CDR3 region is CASSIGGEETQYF. The CDR3 DNA reads TGTGCCAGCAGTATTGGGGGCGAGGAGACCCAGTACTTC.